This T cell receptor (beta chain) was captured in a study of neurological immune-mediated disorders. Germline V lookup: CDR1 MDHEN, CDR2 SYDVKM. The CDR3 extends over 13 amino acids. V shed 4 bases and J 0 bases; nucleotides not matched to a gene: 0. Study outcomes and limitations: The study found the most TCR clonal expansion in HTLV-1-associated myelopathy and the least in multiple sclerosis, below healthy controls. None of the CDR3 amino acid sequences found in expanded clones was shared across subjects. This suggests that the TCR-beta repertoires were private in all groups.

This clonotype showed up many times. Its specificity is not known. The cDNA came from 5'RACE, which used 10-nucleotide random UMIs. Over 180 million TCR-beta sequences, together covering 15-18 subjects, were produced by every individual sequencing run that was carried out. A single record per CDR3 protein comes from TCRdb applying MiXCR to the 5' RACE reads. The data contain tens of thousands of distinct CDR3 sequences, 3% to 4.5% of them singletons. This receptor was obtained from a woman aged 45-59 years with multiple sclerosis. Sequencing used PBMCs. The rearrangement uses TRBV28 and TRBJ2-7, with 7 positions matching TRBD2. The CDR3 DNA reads TGTGCCAGCAGTTCGGGGGGCTCCTACGAGCAGTACTTC. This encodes CASSSGGSYEQYF.